In its sample, the clone carrying this TCR beta chain was seen many times. Antigen specificity is unknown. TCRdb re-derived calls from the RACE reads in MiXCR, one entry per CDR3 protein. The repertoire includes some 100,000 distinct CDR3 sequences, about 9% of them detected once, and 2% to 2.5% sits in the top ten. The data belong to a study of human T cells and chemical hapten exposure. Study information: During the roughly 25-week study period, patients had diphenylcyclopropenone applied to the scalp every week. General study points: It was expanded TCRs that formed significantly more large CDR3 similarity clusters than controls did.

The time point: patch test 2, 6 weeks after DPC sensitization. Documented treatment: therapeutic diphenylcyclopropenone sensitization with weekly scalp DPC. Each donor was an alopecia patient between 18 and 70 years of age who qualified for DPC. The length of the CDR3 is 15 residues. The TCR was taken from a woman aged 35 to 49 with alopecia areata. Some clones in this sample may be carry-over from other donors' samples. The source was whole blood, collected in connection with sensitization to the hapten diphenylcyclopropenone (DPC). The chain employs TRBV21-1 and TRBJ2-2. TRBV21-1 is described as a pseudogene. The CDR3 sequence: CASSLRRVGSGELFF. The CDR3 nucleotides are TGTGCCAGCAGCCTTCGACGGGTTGGTAGCGGGGAGCTGTTTTTT.